The entry below gives a single TCR beta chain sequence along with its context. This table comes from immunoSEQ multiplex PCR, and its TCRdb copy is limited to in-frame clones, with some not included. The sample records about 110,000 clones, 55% to 70% being singletons. Healthy and HIV-negative, the adult donors had no recent acute infections or vaccinations. This specimen comes from a study of shared clonotypes between healthy human individuals. Trimming cost V 5 bases and J 2 bases; bases outside gene matches: 6. The CDR3 length is 15 residues. Germline V gene sequence: CDR1 MNHEY, CDR2 SVGAGI. The sequenced material came from memory CD8+ T cells sorted from blood. The subset was: CD45RO+ cells pooled with CCR7-negative TemRA cells. V and J are TRBV6-5 and TRBJ1-1, with TRBD1 identical over 9 bases. This sequence was found in a woman aged 25 to 39 in good health. The DNA for the CDR3 is TGTGCCAGCAGTCCTAGGACAGGGGTAAACACTGAAGCTTTCTTT. Translation gives CASSPRTGVNTEAFF.